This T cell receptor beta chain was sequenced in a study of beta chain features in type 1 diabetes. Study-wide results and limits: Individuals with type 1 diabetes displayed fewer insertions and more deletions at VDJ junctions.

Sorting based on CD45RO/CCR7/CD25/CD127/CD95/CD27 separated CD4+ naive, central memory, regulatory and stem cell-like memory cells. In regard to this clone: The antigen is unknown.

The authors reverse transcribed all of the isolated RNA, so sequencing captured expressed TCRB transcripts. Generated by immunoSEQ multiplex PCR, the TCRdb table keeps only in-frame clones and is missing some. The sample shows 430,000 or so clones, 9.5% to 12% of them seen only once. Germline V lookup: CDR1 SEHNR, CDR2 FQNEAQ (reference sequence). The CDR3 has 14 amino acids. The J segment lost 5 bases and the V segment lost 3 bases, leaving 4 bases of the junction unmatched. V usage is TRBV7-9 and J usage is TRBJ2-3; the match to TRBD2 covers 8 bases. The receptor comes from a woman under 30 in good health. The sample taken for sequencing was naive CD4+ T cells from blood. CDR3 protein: CASSFYLAGDTQYF. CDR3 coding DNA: TGTGCCAGCAGCTTTTATCTAGCGGGAGATACGCAGTATTTT.